This T cell receptor beta chain came from a study of blood T cell repertoires in COVID-19. The overall study: The United States, Italy and Spain supplied acute and convalescent COVID-19 samples. The analysed material was cDNA or gDNA that came from T cells, B-cell-depleted T cells, or PBMCs.

V shed 5 bases and J shed 4 bases, with 8 bases lying between them. CDR3 size: 12 residues. In germline, CDR1 is LNHDA, CDR2 SQIVND (reference sequence). Authors' analysis steps: Amplification from reference gene primers served as the basis for estimated nucleated cell counts. The repertoire was sequenced with immunoSEQ multiplex PCR; TCRdb's copy has only in-frame clones and lacks some. Clonal size and the V and J genes are those of that table, whereas D and trimming came from the DNA. The sample gives 70,000 to 85,000 clones, roughly 87% of which show up once; around 3% is in the top ten. The rearrangement uses TRBV19 and TRBJ1-1; D unresolved. Sequenced material: peripheral blood. The sequence was obtained from a woman between 45 and 65 years old with active or convalescent COVID-19. CDR3 protein: CASSARSTEAFF. As DNA, the CDR3 is TGTGCCAGTAGTGCGCGGAGCACTGAAGCTTTCTTT.